These 15 T cell receptor beta chains were all obtained from the same sample, sequenced in a study of identical twins. One entry per CDR3 protein, called by TCRdb with MiXCR from the 5' RACE reads. The sample holds about 240,000 distinct CDR3 sequences, approximately 12% seen once. These data are also associated with another study on yellow fever vaccine responses in identical twins.

Sequencing was performed on memory (CD45RO+) T cells sorted from blood. The receptors shown here come from a woman between 18 and 30 years old in good health.

This clonotype has ten or more counts. The gene calls are TRBV5-1 and TRBJ2-1; tentatively, D is TRBD1 or TRBD2 (5 bases each). The CDR3 is 16 residues long. Germline CDR1 is SGHRS and CDR2 is YFSETQ. Trimming pared 5 bases from V and 0 bases from J, leaving 15 bases between. DNA of the CDR3: TGCGCCAGCAGTACAACGGGACGGTCCTCCTACAATGAGCAGTTCTTC. Protein: CASSTTGRSSYNEQFF. Full variable domain (rest looked up from reference TRBV5-1 and TRBJ2-1): KAGVTQTPRYLIKTRGQQVTLSCSPISGHRSVSWYQQTPGQGLQFLFEYFSETQRNKGNFPGRFSGRQFSNSRSEMNVSTLELGDSALYLCASSTTGRSSYNEQFFGPGTRLTVL.

The J gene is TRBJ2-7, the V gene TRBV2; no definite D call. Germline-derived CDR1 and CDR2 are SNHLY and FYNNEI. The V end was cut by 6 bases, the J end by 3 bases, with 12 bases between. The CDR3 runs to 13 residues. CDR3 bases: TGTGCCAGCAGCGCCCGGCCCTACTACGAGCAGTACTTC. Protein sequence: CASSARPYYEQYF.

There are a few counts of this clonotype. The V gene is TRBV20-1, the J gene TRBJ2-3; either TRBD1 or TRBD2 may fit D (6 bases each). The germline gives CDR1 DFQATT, CDR2 SNEGSKA (reference sequence). Trimming left V 1 base short and J 1 base short, with 9 bases between. There are 14 residues in the CDR3. CDR3 in DNA: TGCAGTGCTAGAGCGGGGGCTCGCACAGATACGCAGTATTTT. Its translation is CSARAGARTDTQYF.

This clonotype showed up just a few times. V gene TRBV7-6 combines with J gene TRBJ1-5, with 8 bases lining up with TRBD1. Unmatched junction bases numbered 7, after V lost 5 bases and J lost 1 base. This CDR3 contains 16 residues. Germline CDR1 and CDR2: SGHVS and FNYEAQ. In nucleotides, the CDR3 is TGTGCCAGCAGCCTACGGACAGGGAGAAGCAATCAGCCCCAGCATTTT. Protein: CASSLRTGRSNQPQHF.

The chain joins TRBV12-5 to TRBJ2-7; 10 nucleotides match TRBD1. Germline CDR1 reads LGHNT; CDR2 reads FRNRAP. The V and J ends lost 4 bases and 6 bases, in that order; junction bases with no gene match: 12. This CDR3 comprises 16 residues. The CDR3 DNA reads TGTGCTAGTGGTTGGGACCCCGGGACAGGGGCAGGCGAGCAGTACTTC. It encodes CASGWDPGTGAGEQYF.

The CDR3 here is CASSPGQGKNNSPLHF. CDR3 DNA sequence: TGTGCCAGCAGTCCGGGACAGGGGAAAAATAATTCACCCCTCCACTTT. The chain links TRBV28 to TRBJ1-6, with 10 positions matching TRBD1. From germline, CDR1 is MDHEN and CDR2 SYDVKM. The CDR3 totals 16 residues. The V gene end was trimmed by 5 bases and the J gene end by 5 bases; junction bases not matched to a gene: 6.

The rearrangement joins TRBV11-2 to TRBJ2-1; a possible D gene is TRBD2 (5 bases). The CDR3 contains 13 residues. Trimming took off 8 bases at V and 3 bases at J, with 11 bases between the two ends. Germline V CDR1 and CDR2: SGHAT, FQNNGV. The CDR3 sequence: CASLASIYNEQFF. The DNA of the CDR3 is TGTGCCAGCTTAGCGTCGATCTACAATGAGCAGTTCTTC.

The chain uses TRBV2 and TRBJ2-3, with TRBD2 matching 16 bases. Germline V gene data show CDR1 as SNHLY and CDR2 as FYNNEI. V trimming: 6 bases; J trimming: 5 bases; junction bases outside the gene matches: 17. The CDR3 contains 20 residues. The CDR3 DNA reads TGTGCCAGCAGGCAAATGGGACTAGCGGGAGGGACCACCGTTCGAGATACGCAGTATTTT. Translation: CASRQMGLAGGTTVRDTQYF.

The genes are TRBV6-5 and TRBJ2-1; D call uncertain. CDR3 length equals 12 residues. Germline lookup yields CDR1 MNHEY and CDR2 SVGAGI. V shed 6 bases and J shed 5 bases, with 8 bases lying between them. The CDR3 spells CASRKAHNEQFF. DNA for the CDR3: TGTGCCAGCAGAAAAGCCCACAATGAGCAGTTCTTC.

This clonotype occurred many times. This chain connects TRBV5-1 to TRBJ2-5, with D perhaps matching TRBD1 (5 bases). V gave up 0 bases and J gave up 5 bases, with 14 bases separating them. Germline V gives CDR1 SGHRS, CDR2 YFSETQ. This CDR3 region has 15 residues. CDR3 in DNA: TGCGCCAGCAGCTTGGCCGCAGGGATGGTGGAGACCCAGTACTTC. This codes for CASSLAAGMVETQYF. The whole variable domain, remainder taken from reference TRBV5-1 and TRBJ2-5, is KAGVTQTPRYLIKTRGQQVTLSCSPISGHRSVSWYQQTPGQGLQFLFEYFSETQRNKGNFPGRFSGRQFSNSRSEMNVSTLELGDSALYLCASSLAAGMVETQYFGPGTRLLVL.

This clonotype was observed a few times. The chain is built from TRBV10-2 and TRBJ1-1; the D gene is possibly TRBD1 (5 bases). Germline V lookup: CDR1 WSHSY, CDR2 SAAADI. The V end lost 7 bases, the J end lost 6 bases, and 12 bases lay between the germline ends. This CDR3 comprises 12 residues. The CDR3 protein is CASTSGRAEAFF. DNA for the CDR3: TGCGCCAGCACCTCAGGGCGGGCTGAAGCTTTCTTT.

The genes are TRBV7-2 and TRBJ1-4, with 8 bases aligning to TRBD1. The CDR3 has 12 residues. Germline CDR1 and CDR2: SGHTA and FQGNSA. The V gene end was trimmed by 1 base and the J gene end by 11 bases; junction bases not matched to a gene: 0. This CDR3 reads CASSLDRGKLFF. CDR3 sequence (DNA): TGTGCCAGCAGCTTAGACAGGGGGAAACTGTTTTTT.

This clonotype was counted a few times. The V call is TRBV12-3 or TRBV12-4, the J call TRBJ1-4; TRBD1 matches at 7 bases. With V trimmed by 7 bases and J by 2 bases, 7 bases remained unmatched. The length of the CDR3 is 15 residues. The CDR3 reads CASTEGAATNEKLFF. The CDR3 DNA sequence: TGTGCCAGCACCGAGGGGGCCGCGACTAATGAAAAACTGTTTTTT.

This clonotype was found a few times. This chain joins TRBV3-1 and TRBJ2-1; 7 bases agree with TRBD2. CDR1 is LGHDT and CDR2 is YNNKEL in the germline V gene (reference sequence). V was pared by 4 bases and J by 3 bases, with 6 bases of the junction left unmatched. The CDR3 covers 15 residues. CDR3 sequence: CASSPGTNGYNEQFF. CDR3 DNA sequence: TGTGCCAGCAGCCCCGGGACTAACGGCTACAATGAGCAGTTCTTC.

As regards this clonotype: The junction does not match germline at one end; this may be a read error. The chain employs TRBV7-3 and TRBJ1-1; 8 bases agree with TRBD1. CDR3 length equals 15 residues. Germline V gives CDR1 SGHTA, CDR2 FQGTGA. CDR3 residues: CASSLSGGMKTEAFF. CDR3 in DNA: TGTGCCAGCAGCTTATCAGGGGGCATGAAGACTGAAGCTTTCTTT.